The 2 T cell receptor beta chains presented below share a single source sample, sequenced in a study of CD4 T cells in relation to SARS-CoV-2 and coronaviruses. Unexposed donor CD4+ T cells date from about 2011-2019, before the COVID-19 pandemic. The cells were cultured for approximately 10 days before CD4+ T cells were isolated. Only in-frame clones appear in the TCRdb table, and some are missing; sequencing was by immunoSEQ multiplex PCR. The sample lists around 24,000 clones, over 65% occurring once. Their target antigens are unknown. The specimen was CD4+ T cells from PBMCs, cultured in vitro. These receptors were obtained from a human donor in good health.

This chain connects TRBV5-1 to TRBJ2-4, with 8 bases lining up with TRBD1. CDR3 size: 14 residues. V dropped 3 bases and J dropped 5; count of bases not matched to a gene: 4. In germline, CDR1 is SGHRS, CDR2 YFSETQ. The CDR3, as DNA: TGCGCCAGCAGCTCGCAGACAGGGGAAAACATTCAGTACTTC. Translation gives CASSSQTGENIQYF.

The J gene is TRBJ2-7, the V gene TRBV7-2; the match to TRBD2 covers 9 bases. Trimming cost V 5 bases and J 5 bases; bases outside gene matches: 10. The germline gives CDR1 SGHTA, CDR2 FQGNSA. The CDR3 has 15 residues. CDR3 in DNA: TGTGCCAGCAGCCTGGGACTAGCCGGGGTTGACGAGCAGTACTTC. Its protein product is CASSLGLAGVDEQYF.